Sequencing of this T cell receptor (beta chain) was carried out in a study of T cell repertoires in cytomegalovirus infection. J gave up 12 bases and V 5 bases, and 17 bases lay outside the gene matches. Germline V gene sequence: CDR1 SGHVS, CDR2 FQNEAQ. This CDR3 comprises 16 residues. About this clonotype: Its antigen is as yet unknown. A clone one base away is much larger, so this may be a read error.

TCRdb used MiXCR to reprocess the reads, holding one entry per CDR3 protein. The sample includes about 740,000 distinct CDR3 sequences, roughly 33% of them seen just once. The study's findings and limits: CMV-specific TCR beta clonotypes restricted by HLA-C were the ones dominating the ex vivo response. The cumulative frequency of public TCR beta families identified carriers of CMV plus the relevant HLA.

The material sequenced was cultured PBMCs, taken from culture after CMV antigen stimulation. This chain links TRBV7-8 with TRBJ2-1; TRBD2 aligns across 9 bases. The TCR sequence derives from a human donor in good health (CMV status not recorded). Some clones in this sample may be carry-over from other donors' samples. In DNA form, the CDR3 reads TGTGCCAGCAGCCCTTGGAATAGCGGGAGTTGGCTTGTGCAGTTCTTC. As protein: CASSPWNSGSWLVQFF.